This TCR beta chain was sequenced in a study of T cells in tumors after PD-1 blockade. On the study more broadly: Prior checkpoint blockade, systemic immunosuppressant use, or anti-cancer therapy within 4 weeks excluded patients. Some patients also took daily vismodegib 150 mg during anti-PD-1 treatment. Mean per blood sample: about 100,000 templates (about 24,000-257,772), 36,536 unique clonotypes.

Clones were read by immunoSEQ multiplex PCR, and TCRdb kept only the in-frame ones, dropping some. The sample carries around 46,000 clones, 79% recorded once. This CDR3 contains 13 residues. Per the germline V gene, CDR1 is MDHEN and CDR2 is SYDVKM. The junction had 6 bases not matched to a gene; V was cut back by 10 bases and J by 1 base. Input was roughly 550 ng to 6,004 ng of genomic DNA from tumor or blood. The sequence derives from a human donor with basal cell carcinoma. The source was PBMCs, collected before anti-PD-1 treatment. V gene TRBV28 combines with J gene TRBJ1-1; TRBD1 matches 7 bases. The CDR3: CATYDRENTEAFF. For the CDR3, the DNA is TGTGCCACCTACGACAGGGAGAACACTGAAGCTTTCTTT.